This T cell receptor beta chain was observed in a study of spatial heterogeneity in lung cancer (dated by TCRdb to 2018 to 2020). Study-wide context: Beta-chain transcripts were consistently detected in greater numbers than alpha-chain transcripts, which likely reflected higher beta-chain transcript abundance. The study quantitatively compared TCR alpha and beta repertoires across multiple tumor regions, matched nontumor lung and blood in non-small cell lung cancer. Nonsynonymous mutation counts, determined by whole-exome sequencing of tumor tissue, were related to TCR repertoire features. In the raw uncorrected reads, each unique combination of TCR and UMI appeared more than ten times on average. Both alpha and beta chains were TCR-sequenced in 200 or so tumor regions, some 64 matched nontumor lung samples and more than 50 PBMC samples obtained at surgery.

Beyond this particular receptor, the publication reports: Confirming at a functional level the hypothesis that regional TCRs recognize regional mutations was considered to require additional single-cell paired TCR alpha and beta sequencing. Ubiquitous expanded tumor TCRs were detected in blood more often at tumor resection than at routine follow-up.

The sample's time point label, in plain terms: sample taken at primary tumor resection. Without any cell sorting, TCR sequencing was performed on whole RNA extracted either from tumor and nontumor lung tissue or from cryopreserved PBMC samples. The donors were 60 to 80 patients from the lung TRACERx cohort who had early-stage, untreated non-small cell lung cancer. Patients were selected for TCR sequencing only if sufficient RNA was available from at least two tumor regions. The library was obtained by 5' RACE. The sequencer was a NextSeq 500. To allow correction of PCR and sequencing errors, the TCR library protocol tagged every TCR cDNA molecule with a unique molecular identifier. Turning to the authors' computational methods: Decombinator tools were used for TCR identification, UMI-based error correction and CDR3 extraction. Expanded TCRs were defined as those above a frequency of 2 per 1,000, corresponding to the top 1% of the tumor frequency distribution. Renyi diversity was calculated using the R vegan package after each repertoire was subsampled 100 times to 5,000 TCRs. CDR3 similarity networks were built from amino acid triplet string-kernel similarity, connecting CDR3s with pairwise similarity above 0.82. The public reads were reprocessed in TCRdb via fastp at Q25 and MiXCR, keeping in-frame beta chains. Here each entry gathers all rows of one CDR3 protein and keeps the most common genes and DNA. The V and J calls and clone size are TCRdb's, not the authors'. This sample has some 87,000 distinct CDR3 sequences in its table, and around 9% of those were observed once. 6.9% of the sample rests with the top ten.

At least ten counts were recorded for this clonotype. Its specific antigen is unknown. Nothing much larger sits one base from this clone, and base qualities are not available. The V and J ends are trimmed by 6 bases and 1 base, leaving 17 bases between them. CDR1 SQVTM and CDR2 ANQGSEA were looked up in the germline V gene. From its cysteine to its phenylalanine, the CDR3 spans 15 amino acids. The only DNA kept is the CDR3, 45 bases in frame from the first base. The sequence came from a male donor with early-stage non-small cell lung cancer. This chain joins TRBV29-1 to TRBJ2-3; the D gene is possibly TRBD1 or TRBD2, with 5 bases matching each. The material was PBMCs, obtained at surgery. At the DNA level, the sequence is TGCAGCGTGGCAGGGACCCCGGAGGGCACAGATACGCAGTATTTT. Translated, it gives CSVAGTPEGTDTQYF.